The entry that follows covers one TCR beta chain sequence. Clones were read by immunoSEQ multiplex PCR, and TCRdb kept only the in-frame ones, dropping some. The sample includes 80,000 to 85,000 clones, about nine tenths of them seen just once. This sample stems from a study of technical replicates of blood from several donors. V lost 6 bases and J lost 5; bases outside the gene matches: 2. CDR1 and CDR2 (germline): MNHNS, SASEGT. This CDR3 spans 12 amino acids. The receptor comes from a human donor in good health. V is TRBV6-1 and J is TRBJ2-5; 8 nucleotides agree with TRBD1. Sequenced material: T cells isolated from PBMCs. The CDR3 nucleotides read TGTGCCAGCAGGACAGGGGTTGAGACCCAGTACTTC. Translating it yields CASRTGVETQYF.